This T cell receptor beta chain was retrieved from a study of T cells in Graves' hyperthyroidism and ophthalmopathy. General study findings and limits: Researchers found most expanded thyroid clonotypes above 0.001 in blood as well.

The CDR3 spans 17 residues. With 5 bases clipped from V and 5 bases from J, the junction kept 13 bases outside the gene matches. From germline, CDR1 is SGHNT and CDR2 YENEEA. The source material, RNA transcripts, was used to amplify TCR beta CDR3 regions. HTBI primers drove first-round RT-PCR of the TCR CDR3. TCRdb processed the multiplex PCR reads anew with MiXCR; each CDR3 protein has one entry. This table has under 400,000 distinct CDR3 sequences, around 18% appearing once. This clonotype was detected many times. Its antigen is as yet unknown. The J gene is TRBJ2-5, the V gene TRBV11-3; 11 nucleotides match TRBD2. The material sequenced was blood. This clonotype was obtained from a middle-aged woman with Graves' ophthalmopathy. Here the CDR3 reads CASSPPGQLAGGETQYF. In nucleotides, the CDR3 is TGTGCCAGCAGCCCCCCCGGACAATTAGCGGGAGGGGAGACCCAGTACTTC.